The rows below give T cell receptor beta chains drawn from one sample of a study of blood T cell repertoires in COVID-19. Method: immunoSEQ multiplex PCR; TCRdb's copy keeps in-frame clones and lacks some. The sample consists of some 95,000 clones, approximately 90% of them appearing once. The sequencing sample was made of peripheral blood. All receptors derive from a human donor with active COVID-19. The donor label of this sample is uncertain. Both conserved end residues are part of each CDR3. A D gene is named only where the DNA matches it firmly. Part of the rows lack a size; the others show once, few, many or a class for expanded clones.

v_call	clone_size	d_call	j_call	cdr3_aa	cdr3_nt
TRBV3-1/TRBV3-2	-	TRBD2	TRBJ2-3	CASSPERGSPTDTQYF	TGTGCCAGCAGCCCTGAGCGGGGGTCCCCAACAGATACGCAGTATTTT
TRBV7-9	once	TRBD2	TRBJ2-1	CASSFRTSGHNEQFF	TGTGCCAGCAGCTTCCGGACTAGCGGACACAATGAGCAGTTCTTC
TRBV4-3	-	TRBD2	TRBJ2-3	CASSQLAGGPNTQYF	TGCGCCAGCAGCCAATTAGCGGGGGGGCCTAATACGCAGTATTTT
TRBV7-2	-	-	TRBJ1-6	CASSPTPTNSPLHF	TGTGCCAGCAGCCCAACCCCGACAAATTCACCCCTCCACTTT
TRBV9	-	-	TRBJ2-2	CASSVGPGGELFF	TGTGCCAGCAGCGTAGGTCCGGGCGGGGAGCTGTTTTTT
TRBV24-1	-	TRBD1	TRBJ2-1	CATSDPSQGSSYNEQFF	TGTGCCACCAGTGACCCTTCACAGGGGAGCTCCTACAATGAGCAGTTCTTC
TRBV28	-	TRBD2	TRBJ2-1	CASTSPGGSDSYNEQFF	TGTGCCAGCACCTCTCCGGGGGGATCCGACTCCTACAATGAGCAGTTCTTC
TRBV5-1	-	TRBD2	TRBJ2-7	CASSSGDRAGNSYEQYF	TGCGCCAGCAGCTCCGGGGATAGAGCGGGGAACTCCTACGAGCAGTACTTC
TRBV11-3	-	TRBD1	TRBJ1-6	CASSLTDRRTHNSPLHF	TGTGCCAGCAGCTTAACGGACAGGAGAACTCATAATTCACCCCTCCACTTT
TRBV3-1/TRBV3-2	few	-	TRBJ1-6	CATNGGGRSNSPLHF	TGTGCCACCAACGGCGGAGGGCGGTCTAATTCACCCCTCCACTTT
TRBV15	-	-	TRBJ2-5	CATSREVRGETQYF	TGTGCCACCAGCAGAGAGGTCAGGGGAGAGACCCAGTACTTC
TRBV6-2/TRBV6-3	-	-	TRBJ1-1	CASSTPAGGLNTEAFF	TGTGCCAGCAGTACCCCCGCGGGGGGGCTTAACACTGAAGCTTTCTTT
TRBV7-9	-	TRBD2	TRBJ2-7	CASSPPMRGASYEQYF	TGTGCCAGCAGCCCCCCGATGCGGGGGGCCTCCTACGAGCAGTACTTC
TRBV18	-	-	TRBJ2-7	CASSQNKQGLVDEQYF	TGTGCCAGCTCACAGAATAAACAGGGCCTCGTGGACGAGCAGTACTTC
TRBV5-1	-	-	TRBJ1-5	CASSTGLNQPQHF	TGCGCCAGTAGTACGGGTCTCAATCAGCCCCAGCATTTT
TRBV7-3	-	TRBD2	TRBJ2-3	CASSSGTSASTDTQYF	TGTGCCAGCAGCTCAGGGACTAGCGCAAGCACAGATACGCAGTATTTT
TRBV5-1	once	TRBD2	TRBJ2-2	CASSTSLGLAGGTNTGELFF	TGCGCCAGCAGCACGAGCCTGGGACTAGCGGGGGGGACCAACACCGGGGAGCTGTTTTTT
TRBV29-1	-	TRBD1	TRBJ1-2	CSVEEWGTGTNYGYTF	TGCAGCGTTGAGGAATGGGGGACAGGGACTAACTATGGCTACACCTTC
TRBV5-1	-	-	TRBJ2-1	CASSPSGQTQYLYNEQFF	TGCGCCAGCAGCCCTTCTGGACAGACCCAATACCTCTACAATGAGCAGTTCTTC
TRBV7-9	few	TRBD1	TRBJ2-7	CASSSGQYSNEQYF	TGTGCCAGCAGCTCGGGACAGTATTCGAACGAGCAGTACTTC
TRBV9	-	TRBD2	TRBJ2-2	CASSPQPLSSGGNTGELFF	TGTGCCAGCAGCCCTCAACCCCTCTCAAGCGGGGGGAACACCGGGGAGCTGTTTTTT
TRBV13	-	TRBD1	TRBJ1-2	CASSLARQGARFGYTF	TGTGCCAGCAGCTTAGCCCGTCAGGGGGCGCGGTTTGGCTACACCTTC
TRBV28	-	TRBD1	TRBJ2-3	CASSIFGTGDDFSTDTQYF	TGTGCCAGCAGTATTTTCGGGACAGGGGATGATTTTAGCACAGATACGCAGTATTTT
TRBV18	-	TRBD1	TRBJ2-2	CASSPPRGHTGELFF	TGTGCCAGCTCACCACCCAGGGGGCACACCGGGGAGCTGTTTTTT
TRBV5-4	-	TRBD1	TRBJ1-1	CASSPRTGSNTEAFF	TGTGCCAGCAGCCCGCGGACAGGGAGTAACACTGAAGCTTTCTTT
TRBV19	-	-	TRBJ1-2	CASSSRTGNYGYTF	TGTGCCAGTAGTAGCCGGACGGGAAACTATGGCTACACCTTC
TRBV14	once	TRBD1	TRBJ2-7	CASSQGPGQGSTYEQYF	TGTGCCAGCAGCCAGGGGCCGGGACAGGGCTCAACCTACGAGCAGTACTTC
TRBV7-8	-	-	TRBJ2-7	CASSQQSGKQYF	TGTGCCAGCAGCCAACAGTCGGGGAAGCAGTACTTC
TRBV19	-	-	TRBJ1-1	CASSISGFDSEAFF	TGTGCCAGTAGTATTTCCGGTTTTGACTCTGAAGCTTTCTTT
TRBV12-3/TRBV12-4	-	-	TRBJ2-5	CASSFGETQYF	TGTGCCAGCAGTTTCGGAGAGACCCAGTACTTC
TRBV7-9	-	-	TRBJ2-6	CASSPRISGANVLTF	TGTGCCAGCAGTCCCCGTATCTCTGGGGCCAACGTCCTGACTTTC
TRBV11-2	-	-	TRBJ2-7	CASSISGSSYEQYF	TGTGCCAGCAGCATATCGGGGAGCTCCTACGAGCAGTACTTC
TRBV5-4	-	-	TRBJ2-5	CASSLLPGQSQETQYF	TGTGCCAGCAGCCTGCTTCCGGGACAATCACAAGAGACCCAGTACTTC
TRBV28	-	-	TRBJ2-7	CASEGYPSSYEQYF	TGTGCCAGCGAGGGATACCCGAGCTCCTACGAGCAGTACTTC
TRBV12-3/TRBV12-4	-	-	TRBJ2-1	CASRLAPSEQFF	TGTGCCAGCCGATTAGCCCCGAGTGAGCAGTTCTTC
TRBV6-6	-	-	TRBJ1-5	CASRPRGGDQPQHF	TGTGCCAGCAGACCTAGAGGAGGGGATCAGCCCCAGCATTTT
TRBV25-1	-	TRBD1	TRBJ1-2	CASSDMTGYYGYTF	TGTGCCAGCAGTGACATGACAGGGTACTATGGCTACACCTTC
TRBV28	few	-	TRBJ1-5	CASRGGLGNQPQHF	TGTGCCAGCAGAGGGGGTTTGGGCAATCAGCCCCAGCATTTT
TRBV5-8	-	-	TRBJ2-7	CASSLALWEQYF	TGTGCCAGCAGCTTGGCCCTATGGGAGCAGTACTTC
TRBV28	-	-	TRBJ2-7	CASTEQSTYEQYF	TGTGCCAGCACCGAGCAAAGTACCTACGAGCAGTACTTC
TRBV13	once	-	TRBJ1-2	CASSPPELYGYTF	TGTGCCAGCAGCCCCCCCGAGCTCTATGGCTACACCTTC
TRBV5-1	-	-	TRBJ2-5	CASKETLQQETQYF	TGCGCCAGCAAGGAGACTCTCCAGCAAGAGACCCAGTACTTC
TRBV28	-	-	TRBJ1-2	CASSSLQSTRNGYTF	TGTGCCAGCAGCTCCCTCCAATCGACTCGAAATGGCTACACCTTC
TRBV4-2	-	-	TRBJ2-6	CASSPRPGSGANVLTF	TGTGCCAGCAGCCCCCGTCCGGGGTCTGGGGCCAACGTCCTGACTTTC
TRBV6-4	-	-	TRBJ2-2	CASSRGAETGELFF	TGTGCCAGCAGTCGGGGAGCAGAAACCGGGGAGCTGTTTTTT
TRBV25-1	-	-	TRBJ2-5	CASSVGRAYQETQYF	TGTGCCAGCAGTGTGGGCAGGGCATATCAAGAGACCCAGTACTTC
TRBV12-5	-	-	TRBJ2-7	CASGPRPGEQYF	TGTGCTAGTGGTCCACGTCCCGGCGAGCAGTACTTC
TRBV4-2	-	TRBD2	TRBJ2-1	CASSRTSGGYEQFF	TGTGCCAGCAGCCGGACTAGCGGGGGCTATGAGCAGTTCTTC
TRBV12-3/TRBV12-4	-	-	TRBJ2-5	CASSFAGQETQYF	TGTGCCAGCAGTTTCGCGGGACAAGAGACCCAGTACTTC
TRBV6-6	-	TRBD2	TRBJ2-7	CASSNRLAGLYEQYF	TGTGCCAGCAGTAATAGACTAGCGGGTCTCTACGAGCAGTACTTC
TRBV6-2/TRBV6-3	-	-	TRBJ1-6	CASSLQGGHNSPLHF	TGTGCCAGCAGCTTACAGGGCGGTCATAATTCACCCCTCCACTTT
TRBV4-1	once	TRBD1	TRBJ1-2	CASSQAGTGPTLGYTF	TGCGCCAGCAGCCAAGCCGGGACAGGACCTACCCTAGGCTACACCTTC
TRBV2	few	-	TRBJ2-7	CASSLSYEQYF	TGTGCCAGCAGTCTTTCCTACGAGCAGTACTTC